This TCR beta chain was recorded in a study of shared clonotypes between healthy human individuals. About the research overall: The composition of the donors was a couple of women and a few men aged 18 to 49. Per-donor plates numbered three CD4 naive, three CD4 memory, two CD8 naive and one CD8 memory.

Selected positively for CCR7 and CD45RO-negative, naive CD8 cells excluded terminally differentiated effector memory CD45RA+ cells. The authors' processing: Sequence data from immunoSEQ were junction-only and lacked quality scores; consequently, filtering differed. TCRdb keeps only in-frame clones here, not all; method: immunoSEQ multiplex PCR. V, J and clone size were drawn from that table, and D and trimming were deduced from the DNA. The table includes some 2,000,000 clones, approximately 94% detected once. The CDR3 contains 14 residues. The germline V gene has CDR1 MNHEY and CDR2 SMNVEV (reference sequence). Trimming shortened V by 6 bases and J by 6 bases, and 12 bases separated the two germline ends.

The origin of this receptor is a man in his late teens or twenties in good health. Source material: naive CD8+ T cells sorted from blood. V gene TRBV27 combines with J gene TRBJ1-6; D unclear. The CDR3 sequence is CASSYQRGNSPLHF. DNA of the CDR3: TGTGCCAGCAGCTACCAGCGCGGTAATTCACCCCTCCACTTT.